This TCR beta chain was observed in a study of cytomegalovirus exposure and HLA in healthy donors. General study results and limits: Reports indicated that the classifier achieved high specificity and sensitivity in diagnosing cytomegalovirus status. The study put under 200 TCR beta chains on its list as cytomegalovirus-associated.

Here immunoSEQ multiplex PCR was the method, and the copy in TCRdb shows in-frame clones only, minus some. The table has under 80,000 clones, approximately 88% seen once. V lost 3 bases to trimming and J lost 8 bases, with 19 bases between them. CDR3 length equals 15 residues. Germline CDR1 reads LNHDA; CDR2 reads SQIVND (reference sequence). As regards this clone: Its cognate antigen is unknown.

Source material: PBMCs. This clonotype was obtained from a woman in her late teens or twenties in good health and CMV-seronegative. The rearrangement links TRBV19 to TRBJ1-2, with D perhaps TRBD1 (5 bases). The CDR3 region is CASSIVFGGGGGYTF. CDR3 bases: TGTGCCAGTAGTATTGTTTTCGGGGGAGGAGGCGGCTACACCTTC.